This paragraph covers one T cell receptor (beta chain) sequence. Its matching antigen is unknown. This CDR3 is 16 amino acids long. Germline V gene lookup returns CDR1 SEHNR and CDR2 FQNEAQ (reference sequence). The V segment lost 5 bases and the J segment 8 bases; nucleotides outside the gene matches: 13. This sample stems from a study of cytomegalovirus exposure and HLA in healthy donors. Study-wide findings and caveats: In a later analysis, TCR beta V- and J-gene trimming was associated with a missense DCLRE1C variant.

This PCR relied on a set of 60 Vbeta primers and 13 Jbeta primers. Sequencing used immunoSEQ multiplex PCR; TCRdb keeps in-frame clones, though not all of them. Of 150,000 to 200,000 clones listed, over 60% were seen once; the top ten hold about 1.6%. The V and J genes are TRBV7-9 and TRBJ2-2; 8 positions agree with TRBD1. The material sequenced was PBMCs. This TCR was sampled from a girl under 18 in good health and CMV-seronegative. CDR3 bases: TGTGCCAGCAGCCCCATCGGGACAGGTGGACTGGGGGAGCTGTTTTTT. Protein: CASSPIGTGGLGELFF.